Included here is one T cell receptor beta chain sequence, with context. These data originate in a study of blood T cell repertoires in COVID-19. Background on the study: The origin of the acute and convalescent COVID-19 samples was the United States, Italy and Spain. T cells, B-cell-depleted T cells, or PBMCs supplied cDNA or gDNA.

Germline V lookup: CDR1 SGHDT, CDR2 YYEEEE. The CDR3 runs to 15 residues. Germline trimming cut 2 bases from V and 6 bases from J; bases unmatched to any gene: 7. Under the authors' procedure: Quantification of nucleated cells was approximated via reference gene primer amplification. TCRdb keeps only in-frame clones here, not all; method: immunoSEQ multiplex PCR. D and trimming were read from the DNA, whereas the V and J calls and clone size are those reported in that table. The sample consists of 55,000 to 80,000 clones, roughly 80% of them appearing once. This clonotype originated in a woman aged 70 to 79 with acute or convalescent COVID-19. The material sequenced was peripheral blood. V usage is TRBV5-6 and J usage is TRBJ2-3; 9 positions agree with TRBD2. The CDR3 loop is CASSFAGGPGDTQYF. In DNA form, the CDR3 reads TGTGCCAGCAGCTTTGCGGGGGGGCCGGGGGATACGCAGTATTTT.